This entry concerns a single T cell receptor beta chain. The sample comes from a study of T cell changes during pregnancy in multiple sclerosis. V was pared by 1 base and J by 5 bases, with 17 bases of the junction left unmatched. Germline CDR1 SGHAT, CDR2 FQDESV (reference sequence). CDR3 size: 19 residues. Libraries were prepared by immunoSEQ multiplex PCR; TCRdb keeps only in-frame clonotypes and omits some of them. The table lists about 42,000 clones, less than 90% of them singletons. The chain uses TRBV11-1 and TRBJ2-5; 9 nucleotides align to TRBD2. Sequenced here: CD4+ T cells from peripheral blood mononuclear cells, sampled before pregnancy. This sequence was found in a female donor with multiple sclerosis, enrolled in a pregnancy study. The CDR3 loop is CASSLVVLTLRGGAETQYF. The CDR3 DNA follows: TGTGCCAGCAGCTTAGTAGTCCTCACCCTTCGCGGGGGGGCGGAGACCCAGTACTTC.